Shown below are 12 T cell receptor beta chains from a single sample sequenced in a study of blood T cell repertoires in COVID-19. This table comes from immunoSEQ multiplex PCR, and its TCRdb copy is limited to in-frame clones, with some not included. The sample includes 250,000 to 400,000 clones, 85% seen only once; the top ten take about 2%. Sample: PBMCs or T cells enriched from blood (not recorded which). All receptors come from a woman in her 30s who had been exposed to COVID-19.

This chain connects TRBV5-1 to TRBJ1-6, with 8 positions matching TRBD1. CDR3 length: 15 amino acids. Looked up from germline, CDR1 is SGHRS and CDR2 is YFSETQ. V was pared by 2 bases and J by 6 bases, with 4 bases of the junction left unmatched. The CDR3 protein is CASSLRTGSNSPLHF. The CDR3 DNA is TGCGCCAGCAGCTTAAGGACAGGGTCTAATTCACCCCTCCACTTT.

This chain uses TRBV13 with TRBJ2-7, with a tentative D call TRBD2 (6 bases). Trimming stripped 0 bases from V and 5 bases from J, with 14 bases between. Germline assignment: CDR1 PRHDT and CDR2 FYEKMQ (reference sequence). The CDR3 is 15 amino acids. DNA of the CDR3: TGTGCCAGCAGCTTAGGCCGGTCAGGAGGGGACGAGCAGTACTTC. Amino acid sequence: CASSLGRSGGDEQYF.

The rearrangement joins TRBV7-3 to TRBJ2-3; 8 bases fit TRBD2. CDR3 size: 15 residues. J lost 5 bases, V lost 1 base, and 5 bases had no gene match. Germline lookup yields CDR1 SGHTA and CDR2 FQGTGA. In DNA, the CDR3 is TGTGCCAGCAGCTTAATCGGGGGGGCTGGAGATACGCAGTATTTT. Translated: CASSLIGGAGDTQYF.

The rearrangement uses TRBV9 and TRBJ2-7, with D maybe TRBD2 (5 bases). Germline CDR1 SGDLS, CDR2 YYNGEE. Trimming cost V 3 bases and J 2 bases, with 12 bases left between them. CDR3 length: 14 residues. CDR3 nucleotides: TGTGCCAGCAGCGAGATGGACTCCGCCTACGAGCAGTACTTC. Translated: CASSEMDSAYEQYF.

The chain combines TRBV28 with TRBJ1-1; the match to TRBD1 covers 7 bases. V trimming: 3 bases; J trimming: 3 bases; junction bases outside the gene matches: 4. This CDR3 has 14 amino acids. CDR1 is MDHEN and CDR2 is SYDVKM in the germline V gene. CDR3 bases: TGTGCCAGCAGTTTGGGCAGGGGGTACACTGAAGCTTTCTTT. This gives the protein CASSLGRGYTEAFF.

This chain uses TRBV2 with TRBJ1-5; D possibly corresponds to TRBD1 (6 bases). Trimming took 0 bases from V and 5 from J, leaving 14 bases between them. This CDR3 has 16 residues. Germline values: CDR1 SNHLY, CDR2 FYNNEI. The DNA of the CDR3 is TGTGCCAGCAGTGAAGCGCAGTTGGGGGGGCATCAGCCCCAGCATTTT. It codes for CASSEAQLGGHQPQHF.

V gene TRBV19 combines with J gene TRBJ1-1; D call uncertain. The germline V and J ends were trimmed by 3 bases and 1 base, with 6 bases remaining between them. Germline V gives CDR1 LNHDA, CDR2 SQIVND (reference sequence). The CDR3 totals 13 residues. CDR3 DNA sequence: TGTGCCAGTAGTATGAGGGAGAACACTGAAGCTTTCTTT. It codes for CASSMRENTEAFF.

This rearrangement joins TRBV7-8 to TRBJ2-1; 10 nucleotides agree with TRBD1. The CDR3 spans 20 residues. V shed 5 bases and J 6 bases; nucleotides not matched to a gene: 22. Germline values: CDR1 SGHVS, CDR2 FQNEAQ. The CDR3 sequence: CASSQMTGGWIIPTVNEQFF. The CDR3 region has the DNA TGTGCCAGCAGCCAGATGACAGGGGGCTGGATTATTCCCACTGTCAATGAGCAGTTCTTC.

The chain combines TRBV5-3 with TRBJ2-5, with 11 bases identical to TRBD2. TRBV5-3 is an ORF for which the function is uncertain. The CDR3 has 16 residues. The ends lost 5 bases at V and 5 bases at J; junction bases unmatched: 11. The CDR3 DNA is TGTGCCAGAAGACAAACACTAGCGGGGGCTCGGGAGACCCAGTACTTC. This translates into CARRQTLAGARETQYF.

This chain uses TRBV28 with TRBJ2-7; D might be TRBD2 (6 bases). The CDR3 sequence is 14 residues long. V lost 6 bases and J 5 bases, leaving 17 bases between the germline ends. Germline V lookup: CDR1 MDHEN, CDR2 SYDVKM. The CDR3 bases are TGTGCCAGCAGATTACGGGGGTTCCTCCACGAGCAGTACTTC. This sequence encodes CASRLRGFLHEQYF.

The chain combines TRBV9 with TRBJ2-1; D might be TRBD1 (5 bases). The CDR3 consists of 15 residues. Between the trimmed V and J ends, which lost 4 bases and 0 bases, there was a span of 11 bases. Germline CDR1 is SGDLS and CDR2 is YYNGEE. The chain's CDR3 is CASSPDRPSYNEQFF. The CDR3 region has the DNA TGTGCCAGCAGCCCTGACAGACCCTCCTACAATGAGCAGTTCTTC.

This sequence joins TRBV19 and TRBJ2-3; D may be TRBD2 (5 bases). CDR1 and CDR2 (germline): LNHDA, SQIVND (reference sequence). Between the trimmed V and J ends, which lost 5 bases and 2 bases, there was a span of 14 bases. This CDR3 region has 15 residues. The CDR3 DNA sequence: TGTGCCAGTAGTCCTTTGGACTTACCCACAGATACGCAGTATTTT. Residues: CASSPLDLPTDTQYF.